This T cell receptor beta chain comes out of a study of blood T cell repertoires in COVID-19. Germline V gene sequence: CDR1 LNHNV, CDR2 YYDKDF (reference sequence). With 0 bases clipped from V and 4 bases from J, the junction kept 2 bases outside the gene matches. The CDR3 length is 15 residues. Generated by immunoSEQ multiplex PCR, the TCRdb table keeps only in-frame clones and is missing some. The sample holds about 71,000 clones, more than 80% seen once. The material sequenced was peripheral blood. V is TRBV15 and J is TRBJ1-3; 8 nucleotides match TRBD1. This TCR derives from an elderly woman with acute or convalescent COVID-19. The CDR3 bases are TGTGCCACCAGCAGAGACAGGGGGCGAGGAAACACCATATATTTT. Translating it yields CATSRDRGRGNTIYF.